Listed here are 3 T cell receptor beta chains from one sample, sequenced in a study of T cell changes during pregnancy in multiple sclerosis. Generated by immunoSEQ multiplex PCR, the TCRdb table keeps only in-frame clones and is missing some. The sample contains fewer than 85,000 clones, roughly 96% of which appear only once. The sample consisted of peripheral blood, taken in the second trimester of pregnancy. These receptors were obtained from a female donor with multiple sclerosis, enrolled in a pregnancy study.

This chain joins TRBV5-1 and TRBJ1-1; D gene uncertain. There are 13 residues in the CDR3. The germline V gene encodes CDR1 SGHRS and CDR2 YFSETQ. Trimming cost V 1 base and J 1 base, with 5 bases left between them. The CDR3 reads CASSLSPNTEAFF. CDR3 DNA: TGCGCCAGCAGCTTGAGCCCGAACACTGAAGCTTTCTTT.

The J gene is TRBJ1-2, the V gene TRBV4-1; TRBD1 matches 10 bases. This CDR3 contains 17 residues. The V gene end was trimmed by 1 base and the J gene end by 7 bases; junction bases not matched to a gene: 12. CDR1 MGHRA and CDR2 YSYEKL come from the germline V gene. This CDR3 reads CASSQVRAGQGIGGYTF. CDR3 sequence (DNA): TGCGCCAGCAGCCAAGTGCGGGCGGGACAGGGGATAGGTGGCTACACCTTC.

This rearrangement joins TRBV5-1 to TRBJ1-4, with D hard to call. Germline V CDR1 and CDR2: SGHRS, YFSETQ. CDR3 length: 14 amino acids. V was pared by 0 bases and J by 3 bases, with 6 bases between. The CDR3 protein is CASSLEAANEKLFF. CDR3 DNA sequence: TGCGCCAGCAGCTTGGAGGCGGCTAATGAAAAACTGTTTTTT.